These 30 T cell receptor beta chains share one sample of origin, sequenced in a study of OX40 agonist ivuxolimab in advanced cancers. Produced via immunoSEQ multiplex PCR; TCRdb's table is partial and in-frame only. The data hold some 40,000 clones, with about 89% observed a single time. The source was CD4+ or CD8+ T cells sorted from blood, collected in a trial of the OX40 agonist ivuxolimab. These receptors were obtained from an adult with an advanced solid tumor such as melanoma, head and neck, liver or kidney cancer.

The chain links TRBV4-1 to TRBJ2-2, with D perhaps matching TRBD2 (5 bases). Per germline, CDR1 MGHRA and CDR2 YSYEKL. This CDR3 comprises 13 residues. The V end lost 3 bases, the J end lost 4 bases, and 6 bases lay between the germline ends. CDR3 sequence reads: CASSQDFTGELFF. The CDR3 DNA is TGCGCCAGCAGCCAGGACTTCACCGGGGAGCTGTTTTTT.

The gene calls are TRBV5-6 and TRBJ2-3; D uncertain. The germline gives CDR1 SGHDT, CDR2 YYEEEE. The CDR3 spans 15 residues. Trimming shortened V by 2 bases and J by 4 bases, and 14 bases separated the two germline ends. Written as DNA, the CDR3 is TGTGCCAGCAGCTTAGGGCGTGGGGTTCCAGATACGCAGTATTTT. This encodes CASSLGRGVPDTQYF. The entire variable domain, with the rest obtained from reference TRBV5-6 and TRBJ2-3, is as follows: DAGVTQSPTHLIKTRGQQVTLRCSPKSGHDTVSWYQQALGQGPQFIFQYYEEEERQRGNFPDRFSGHQFPNYSSELNVNALLLGDSALYLCASSLGRGVPDTQYFGPGTRLTVL.

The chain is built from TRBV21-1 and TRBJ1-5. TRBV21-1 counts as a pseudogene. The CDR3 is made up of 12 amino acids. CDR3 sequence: CASSNEHQPQHF. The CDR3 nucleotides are TGTGCCAGCAGCAACGAGCATCAGCCCCAGCATTTT.

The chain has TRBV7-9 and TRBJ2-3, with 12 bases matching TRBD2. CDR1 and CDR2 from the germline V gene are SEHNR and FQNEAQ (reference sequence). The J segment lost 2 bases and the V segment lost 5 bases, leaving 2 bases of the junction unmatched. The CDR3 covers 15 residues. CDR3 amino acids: CASSRTSGNTDTQYF. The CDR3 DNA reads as TGTGCCAGCAGCCGGACTAGCGGGAACACAGATACGCAGTATTTT.

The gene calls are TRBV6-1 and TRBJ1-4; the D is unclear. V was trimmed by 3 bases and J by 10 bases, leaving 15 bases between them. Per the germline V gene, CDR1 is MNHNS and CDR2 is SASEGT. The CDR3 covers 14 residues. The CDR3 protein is CASSEWVLEGKLFF. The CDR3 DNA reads TGTGCCAGCAGTGAGTGGGTTTTAGAGGGAAAACTGTTTTTT.

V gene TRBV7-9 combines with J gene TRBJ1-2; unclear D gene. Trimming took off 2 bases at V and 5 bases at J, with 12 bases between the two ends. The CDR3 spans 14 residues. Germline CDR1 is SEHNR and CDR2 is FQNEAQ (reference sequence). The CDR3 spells CASSLIGEGYGYTF. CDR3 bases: TGTGCCAGCAGCTTAATCGGGGAGGGATATGGCTACACCTTC.

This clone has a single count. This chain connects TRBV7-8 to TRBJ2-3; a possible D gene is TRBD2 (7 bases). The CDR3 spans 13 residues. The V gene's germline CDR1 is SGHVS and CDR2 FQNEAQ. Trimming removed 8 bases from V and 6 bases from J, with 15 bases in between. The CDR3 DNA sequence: TGTGCCAGCGGGGGCGGGAGCGGTGATACGCAGTATTTT. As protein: CASGGGSGDTQYF.

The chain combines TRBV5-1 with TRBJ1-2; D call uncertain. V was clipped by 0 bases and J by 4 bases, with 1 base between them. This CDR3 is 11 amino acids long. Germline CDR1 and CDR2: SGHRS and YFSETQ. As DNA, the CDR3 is TGCGCCAGCAGCTTGGGCTATGGCTACACCTTC. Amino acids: CASSLGYGYTF.

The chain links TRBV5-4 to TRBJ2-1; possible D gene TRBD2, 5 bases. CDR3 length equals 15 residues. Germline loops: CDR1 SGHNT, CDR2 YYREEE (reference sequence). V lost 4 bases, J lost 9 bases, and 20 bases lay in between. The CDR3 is CASSADLNLLGEQFF. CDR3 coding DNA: TGTGCCAGCAGCGCGGACTTGAACCTGTTGGGTGAGCAGTTCTTC.

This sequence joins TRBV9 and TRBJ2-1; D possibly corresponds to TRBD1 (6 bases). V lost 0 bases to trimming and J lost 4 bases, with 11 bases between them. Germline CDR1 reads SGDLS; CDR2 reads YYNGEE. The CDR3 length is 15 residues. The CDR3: CASSVDGGTYNEQFF. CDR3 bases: TGTGCCAGCAGCGTAGATGGGGGCACGTACAATGAGCAGTTCTTC. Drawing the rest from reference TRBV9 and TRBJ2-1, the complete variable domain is DSGVTQTPKHLITATGQRVTLRCSPRSGDLSVYWYQQSLDQGLQFLIQYYNGEERAKGNILERFSAQQFPDLHSELNLSSLELGDSALYFCASSVDGGTYNEQFFGPGTRLTVL.

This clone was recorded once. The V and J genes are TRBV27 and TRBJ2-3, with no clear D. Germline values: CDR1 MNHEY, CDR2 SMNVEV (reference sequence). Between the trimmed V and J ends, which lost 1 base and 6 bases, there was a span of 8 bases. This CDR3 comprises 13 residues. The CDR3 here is CASSLWLLDTQYF. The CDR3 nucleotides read TGTGCCAGCAGTTTATGGTTATTGGATACGCAGTATTTT.

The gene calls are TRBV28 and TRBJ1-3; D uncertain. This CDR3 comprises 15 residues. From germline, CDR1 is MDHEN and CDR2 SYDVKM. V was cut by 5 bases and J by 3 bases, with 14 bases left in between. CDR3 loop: CASSRRVMGGNTIYF. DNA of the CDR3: TGTGCCAGCAGTCGAAGGGTTATGGGTGGAAACACCATATATTTT.

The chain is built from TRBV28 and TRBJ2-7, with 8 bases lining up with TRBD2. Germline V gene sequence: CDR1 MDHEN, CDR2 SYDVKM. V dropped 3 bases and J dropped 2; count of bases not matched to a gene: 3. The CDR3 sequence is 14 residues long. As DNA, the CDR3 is TGTGCCAGCAGTTTCCAGCGGGGGCCCTACGAGCAGTACTTC. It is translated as CASSFQRGPYEQYF.

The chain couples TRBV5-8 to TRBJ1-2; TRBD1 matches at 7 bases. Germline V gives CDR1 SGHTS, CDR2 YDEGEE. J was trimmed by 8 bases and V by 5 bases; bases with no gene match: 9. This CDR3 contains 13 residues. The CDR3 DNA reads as TGTGCCAGCAGGTCGCAGGGGGTTCGCGGCTACACCTTC. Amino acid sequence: CASRSQGVRGYTF.

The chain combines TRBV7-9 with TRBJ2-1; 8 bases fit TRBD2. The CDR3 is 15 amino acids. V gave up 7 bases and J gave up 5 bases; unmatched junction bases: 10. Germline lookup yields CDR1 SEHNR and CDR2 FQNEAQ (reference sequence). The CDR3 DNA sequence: TGTGCCAGCATCGACGCGGGGGGCGGCGACAATGAGCAGTTCTTC. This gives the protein CASIDAGGGDNEQFF.

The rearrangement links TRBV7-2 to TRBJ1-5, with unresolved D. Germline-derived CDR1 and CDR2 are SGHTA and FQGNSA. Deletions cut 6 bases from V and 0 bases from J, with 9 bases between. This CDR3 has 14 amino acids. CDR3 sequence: CASSLDGSNQPQHF. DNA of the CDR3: TGTGCCAGCAGTCTTGACGGTAGCAATCAGCCCCAGCATTTT.

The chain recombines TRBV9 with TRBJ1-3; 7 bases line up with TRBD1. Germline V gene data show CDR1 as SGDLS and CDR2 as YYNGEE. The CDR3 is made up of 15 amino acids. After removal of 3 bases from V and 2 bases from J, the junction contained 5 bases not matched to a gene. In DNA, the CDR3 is TGTGCCAGCAGCGAGTACAGGGGACCTGGAAACACCATATATTTT. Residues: CASSEYRGPGNTIYF. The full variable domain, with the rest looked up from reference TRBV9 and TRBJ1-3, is DSGVTQTPKHLITATGQRVTLRCSPRSGDLSVYWYQQSLDQGLQFLIQYYNGEERAKGNILERFSAQQFPDLHSELNLSSLELGDSALYFCASSEYRGPGNTIYFGEGSWLTVV.

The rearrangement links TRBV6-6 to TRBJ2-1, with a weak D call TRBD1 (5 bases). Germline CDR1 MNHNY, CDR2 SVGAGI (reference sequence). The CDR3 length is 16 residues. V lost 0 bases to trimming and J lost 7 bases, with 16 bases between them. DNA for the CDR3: TGTGCCAGCAGTTACTCGTTTACACAAGGGGTGAATGAGCAGTTCTTC. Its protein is CASSYSFTQGVNEQFF.

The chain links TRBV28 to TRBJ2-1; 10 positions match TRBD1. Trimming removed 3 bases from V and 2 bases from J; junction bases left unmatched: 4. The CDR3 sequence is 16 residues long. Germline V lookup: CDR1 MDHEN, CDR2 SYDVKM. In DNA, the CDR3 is TGTGCCAGCAGTTTTGGACAGGGGGACCCCTACAATGAGCAGTTCTTC. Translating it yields CASSFGQGDPYNEQFF.

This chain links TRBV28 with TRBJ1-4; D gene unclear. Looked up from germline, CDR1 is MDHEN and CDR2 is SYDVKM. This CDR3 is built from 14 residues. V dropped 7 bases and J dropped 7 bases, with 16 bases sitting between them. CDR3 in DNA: TGTGCCAGCACCCTACCCAGTGAGGGTGAAAAACTGTTTTTT. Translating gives CASTLPSEGEKLFF.

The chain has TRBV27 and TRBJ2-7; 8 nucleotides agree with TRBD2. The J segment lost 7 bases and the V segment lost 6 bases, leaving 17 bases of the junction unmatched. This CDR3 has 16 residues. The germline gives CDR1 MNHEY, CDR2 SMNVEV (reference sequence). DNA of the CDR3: TGTGCCAGCAGCCAACTCGCGGGGAGCGGGAGTGGGGAGCAGTACTTC. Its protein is CASSQLAGSGSGEQYF.

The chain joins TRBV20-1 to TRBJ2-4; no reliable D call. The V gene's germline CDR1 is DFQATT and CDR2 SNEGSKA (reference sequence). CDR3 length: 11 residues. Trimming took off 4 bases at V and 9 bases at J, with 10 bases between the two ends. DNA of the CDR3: TGCAGTGCTATCGTGTCAGCCATTCAGTACTTC. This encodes CSAIVSAIQYF.

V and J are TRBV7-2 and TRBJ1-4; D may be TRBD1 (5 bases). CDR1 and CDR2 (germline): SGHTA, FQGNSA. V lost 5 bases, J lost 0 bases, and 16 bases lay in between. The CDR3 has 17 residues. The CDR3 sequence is CASSQRLPQATNEKLFF. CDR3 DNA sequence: TGTGCCAGCAGCCAAAGATTGCCACAGGCAACTAATGAAAAACTGTTTTTT.

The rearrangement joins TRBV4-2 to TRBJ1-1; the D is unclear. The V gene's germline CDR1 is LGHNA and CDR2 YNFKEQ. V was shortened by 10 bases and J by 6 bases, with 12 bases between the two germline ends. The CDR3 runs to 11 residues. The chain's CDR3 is CATKFGAEAFF. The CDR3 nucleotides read TGTGCCACCAAATTCGGTGCTGAAGCTTTCTTT.

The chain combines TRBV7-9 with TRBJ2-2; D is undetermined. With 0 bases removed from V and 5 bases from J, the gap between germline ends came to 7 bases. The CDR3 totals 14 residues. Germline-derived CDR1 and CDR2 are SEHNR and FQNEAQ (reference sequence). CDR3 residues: CASSLAPGTGELFF. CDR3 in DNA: TGTGCCAGCAGCTTAGCGCCCGGGACCGGGGAGCTGTTTTTT.

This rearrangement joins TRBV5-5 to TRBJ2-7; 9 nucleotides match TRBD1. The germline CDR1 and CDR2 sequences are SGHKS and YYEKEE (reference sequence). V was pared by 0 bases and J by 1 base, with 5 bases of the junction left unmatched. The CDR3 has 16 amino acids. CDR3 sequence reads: CASSLGAGTGSYEQYF. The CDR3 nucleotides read TGTGCCAGCAGCTTGGGGGCCGGGACAGGGTCCTACGAGCAGTACTTC.

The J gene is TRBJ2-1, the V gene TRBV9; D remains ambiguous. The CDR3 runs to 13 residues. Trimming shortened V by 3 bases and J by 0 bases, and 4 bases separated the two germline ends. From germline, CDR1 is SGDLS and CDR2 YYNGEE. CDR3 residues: CASSASSYNEQFF. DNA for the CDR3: TGTGCCAGCAGCGCTAGCTCCTACAATGAGCAGTTCTTC.

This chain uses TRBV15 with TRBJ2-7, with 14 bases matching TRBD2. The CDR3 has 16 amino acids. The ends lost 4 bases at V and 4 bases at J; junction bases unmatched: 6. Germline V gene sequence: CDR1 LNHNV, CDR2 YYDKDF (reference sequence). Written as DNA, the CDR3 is TGTGCCACCAGCAATCCCGGGACTAGCGGGAGATACGAGCAGTACTTC. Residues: CATSNPGTSGRYEQYF.

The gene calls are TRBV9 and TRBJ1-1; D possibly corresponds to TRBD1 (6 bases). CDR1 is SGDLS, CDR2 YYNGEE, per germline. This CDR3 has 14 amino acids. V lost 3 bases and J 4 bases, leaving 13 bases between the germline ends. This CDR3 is CASSATGAGTEAFF. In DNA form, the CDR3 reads TGTGCCAGCAGCGCGACGGGGGCGGGCACTGAAGCTTTCTTT.

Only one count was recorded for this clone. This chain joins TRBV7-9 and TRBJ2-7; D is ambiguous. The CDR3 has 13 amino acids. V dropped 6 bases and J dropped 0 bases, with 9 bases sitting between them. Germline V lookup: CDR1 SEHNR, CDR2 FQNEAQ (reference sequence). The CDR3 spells CASSRGSSYEQYF. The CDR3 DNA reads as TGTGCCAGCAGTAGAGGTAGCTCCTACGAGCAGTACTTC.